This T cell receptor (beta chain) was documented in a study of shared clonotypes between healthy human individuals. The CDR3 totals 13 residues. The V gene's germline CDR1 is SNHLY and CDR2 FYNNEI. V trimming: 5 bases; J trimming: 9 bases; junction bases outside the gene matches: 8. Genomic DNA from each subset was divided evenly over several immunoSEQ plates. Profiling relied on immunoSEQ multiplex PCR, and the TCRdb table lists in-frame clones only, not all of them. In the table there are 2 million to 2.5 million clones, over 85% of which are singletons. Sequencing input: naive CD4+ T cells from PBMCs. Subset described: CD45RA+ positively selected. The TCR originated in a man aged 18 to 29 in good health. Some clones in this sample may be carry-over from other donors' samples. This chain links TRBV2 with TRBJ1-1; 8 nucleotides line up with TRBD1. The DNA for the CDR3 is TGTGCCAGCAGTCGACAGGGGAGGAGACAAGCTTTCTTT. It codes for CASSRQGRRQAFF.